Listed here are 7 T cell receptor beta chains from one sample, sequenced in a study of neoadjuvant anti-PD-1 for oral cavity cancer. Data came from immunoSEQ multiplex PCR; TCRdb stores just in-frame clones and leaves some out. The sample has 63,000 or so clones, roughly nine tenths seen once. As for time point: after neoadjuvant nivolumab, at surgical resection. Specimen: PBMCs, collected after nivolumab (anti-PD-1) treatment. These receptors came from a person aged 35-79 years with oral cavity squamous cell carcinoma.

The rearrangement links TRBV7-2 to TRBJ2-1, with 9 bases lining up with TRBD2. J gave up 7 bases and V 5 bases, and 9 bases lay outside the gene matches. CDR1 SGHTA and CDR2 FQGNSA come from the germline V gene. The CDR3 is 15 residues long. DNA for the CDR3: TGTGCCAGCAGCCTTAGCCGGCTAGCGGGAAATGAGCAGTTCTTC. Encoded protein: CASSLSRLAGNEQFF.

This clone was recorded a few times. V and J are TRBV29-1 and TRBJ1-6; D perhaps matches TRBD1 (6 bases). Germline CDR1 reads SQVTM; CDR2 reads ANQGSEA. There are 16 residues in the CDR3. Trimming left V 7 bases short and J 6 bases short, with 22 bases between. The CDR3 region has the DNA TGCAGCGCCACGGTCGGGGGCGGTGGGGCTAATTCACCCCTCCACTTT. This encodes CSATVGGGGANSPLHF.

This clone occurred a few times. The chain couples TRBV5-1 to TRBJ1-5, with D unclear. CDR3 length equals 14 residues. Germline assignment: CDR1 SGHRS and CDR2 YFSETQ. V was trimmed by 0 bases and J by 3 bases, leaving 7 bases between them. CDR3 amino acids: CASSLDGINQPQHF. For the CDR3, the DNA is TGCGCCAGCAGCTTGGACGGGATCAATCAGCCCCAGCATTTT.

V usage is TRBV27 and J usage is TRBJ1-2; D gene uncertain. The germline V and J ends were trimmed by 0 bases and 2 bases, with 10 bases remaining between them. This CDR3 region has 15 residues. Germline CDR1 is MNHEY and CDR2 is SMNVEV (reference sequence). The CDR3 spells CASSLSGGGNYGYTF. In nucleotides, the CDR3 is TGTGCCAGCAGTTTATCCGGCGGAGGGAACTATGGCTACACCTTC.

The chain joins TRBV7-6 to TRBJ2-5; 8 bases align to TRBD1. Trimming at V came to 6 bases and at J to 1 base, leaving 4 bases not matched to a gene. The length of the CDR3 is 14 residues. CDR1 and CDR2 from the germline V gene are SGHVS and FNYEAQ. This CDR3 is CASSDRGGQETQYF. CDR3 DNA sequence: TGTGCCAGCAGTGACAGGGGCGGCCAAGAGACCCAGTACTTC.

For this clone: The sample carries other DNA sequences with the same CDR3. CDR3 in amino acids: CASSIDSTGAYEQYF. As DNA, the CDR3 is TGTGCCAGTAGTATAGACTCGACAGGGGCCTACGAGCAGTACTTC. The V gene is TRBV19, the J gene TRBJ2-7, with 8 bases identical to TRBD1. With 0 bases clipped from V and 2 bases from J, the junction kept 3 bases outside the gene matches. Germline CDR1 reads LNHDA; CDR2 reads SQIVND (reference sequence). This CDR3 region has 15 residues.

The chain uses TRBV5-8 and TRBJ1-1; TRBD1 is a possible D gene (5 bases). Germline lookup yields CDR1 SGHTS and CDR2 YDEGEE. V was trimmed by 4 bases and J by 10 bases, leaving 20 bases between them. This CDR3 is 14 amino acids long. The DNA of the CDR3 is TGTGCCAGCAGCCCAGGGACCCTATTAAGCGGAGCTTTCTTT. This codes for CASSPGTLLSGAFF.